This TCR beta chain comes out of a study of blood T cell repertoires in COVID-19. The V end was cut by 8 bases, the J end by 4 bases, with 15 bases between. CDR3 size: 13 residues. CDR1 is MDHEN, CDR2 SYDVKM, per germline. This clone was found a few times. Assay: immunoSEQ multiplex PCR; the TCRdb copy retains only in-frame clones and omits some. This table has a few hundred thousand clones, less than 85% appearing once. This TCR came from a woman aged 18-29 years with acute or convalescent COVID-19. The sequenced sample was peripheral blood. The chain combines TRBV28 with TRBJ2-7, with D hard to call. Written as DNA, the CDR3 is TGTGCCAGCGAGAATAGCCGATTGTACGAGCAGTACTTC. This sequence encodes CASENSRLYEQYF.